The 5 T cell receptor beta chains reported below all come from one sample, sequenced in a study of blood T cell repertoires in COVID-19. TCRdb's table, derived via immunoSEQ multiplex PCR, lists solely in-frame clones and lacks some. The sample comprises about 220,000 clones, roughly 84% of which are singletons, and 3.6% rests with the top ten. The material sequenced was peripheral blood. Source of these receptors: a woman of 80 years or more with acute or convalescent COVID-19.

As to this clone: This sample includes further DNA sequences coding for the same CDR3. The V and J genes are TRBV5-1 and TRBJ2-1, with 12 bases aligning to TRBD2. The trim removed 0 bases at V and 8 bases at J, leaving 3 bases unmatched. Germline-derived CDR1 and CDR2 are SGHRS and YFSETQ. CDR3 length: 15 residues. CDR3 in amino acids: CASSLGTSGVHEQFF. The CDR3 nucleotides are TGCGCCAGCAGCTTGGGGACTAGCGGGGTTCATGAGCAGTTCTTC.

The V and J genes are TRBV7-3 and TRBJ2-4; 12 bases map to TRBD1. Losses at the gene ends were 5 bases for V and 6 bases for J; bases not matched to a gene: 8. From germline, CDR1 is SGHTA and CDR2 FQGTGA. CDR3 length: 16 amino acids. CDR3 in amino acids: CASSKGDRGPRNIQYF. The CDR3 coding sequence is TGTGCCAGCAGCAAAGGGGACAGGGGGCCGAGAAACATTCAGTACTTC.

The chain recombines TRBV18 with TRBJ1-2; D may be TRBD1 (5 bases). From germline, CDR1 is KGHSH and CDR2 LQKENI. V was clipped by 3 bases and J by 2 bases, with 7 bases between them. This CDR3 region has 13 residues. The CDR3 DNA is TGTGCCAGCTCACCCCCAGGGAACTATGGCTACACCTTC. It translates to CASSPPGNYGYTF.

The chain is built from TRBV12-5 and TRBJ2-6; the D gene is possibly TRBD2 (6 bases). Germline values: CDR1 LGHNT, CDR2 FRNRAP. The ends were cut back, 3 bases at V and 0 bases at J, with 21 bases in the middle. The length of the CDR3 is 20 residues. The CDR3 region is CASGFSPGGAAFSGANVLTF. The CDR3 DNA reads TGTGCTAGTGGTTTTTCCCCTGGAGGGGCAGCCTTCTCTGGGGCCAACGTCCTGACTTTC.

This clone appeared once. The chain carries TRBV5-1 and TRBJ2-3, with TRBD1 as a possible D gene (6 bases). V was clipped by 4 bases and J by 3 bases, with 15 bases between them. The CDR3 sequence is 15 residues long. Germline lookup yields CDR1 SGHRS and CDR2 YFSETQ. The CDR3 nucleotides read TGCGCCAGCAGCCTAGGACAGATCATAACAGATACGCAGTATTTT. Amino acid sequence: CASSLGQIITDTQYF.